These 4 T cell receptor beta chains were all obtained from the same sample, sequenced in a study of blood T cell dynamics during melanoma immunotherapy. Generated by immunoSEQ multiplex PCR, the TCRdb table keeps only in-frame clones and is missing some. The profile shows about 11,000 clones, roughly 83% of them singletons. The time point denotes: week 3, after first cycle of checkpoint inhibitor. Source: blood, taken from a patient treated with checkpoint blockade. These receptor sequences come from a human donor with melanoma.

This clone was seen once. V usage is TRBV9 and J usage is TRBJ1-2, with 9 nucleotides matching TRBD1. With 3 bases clipped from V and 3 bases from J, the junction kept 6 bases outside the gene matches. The V gene's germline CDR1 is SGDLS and CDR2 YYNGEE. CDR3 length: 15 residues. CDR3 DNA sequence: TGTGCCAGCAGCGGAGGGACAGGGCAATACTATGGCTACACCTTC. This encodes CASSGGTGQYYGYTF.

V is TRBV5-1 and J is TRBJ2-1; either TRBD1 or TRBD2 may fit D (5 bases each). In germline, CDR1 is SGHRS, CDR2 YFSETQ. V lost 3 bases and J lost 8, with 21 bases in between. The CDR3 consists of 16 residues. DNA for the CDR3: TGCGCCAGCAGCTCATCCCGGGACCCAGGACGAGATGAGCAGTTCTTC. The encoded protein is CASSSSRDPGRDEQFF.

In this sample, this clone turned up once. J is TRBJ2-7 and V is TRBV7-2, with TRBD1 matching over 11 bases. Germline assignment: CDR1 SGHTA and CDR2 FQGNSA. The trim removed 4 bases at V and 7 bases at J, leaving 3 bases unmatched. The CDR3 is 13 amino acids. The CDR3 loop reads CASSWTGGEEQYF. The CDR3 DNA follows: TGTGCCAGCAGCTGGACAGGGGGCGAGGAGCAGTACTTC.

J is TRBJ1-3 and V is TRBV7-2; D perhaps matches TRBD1 (5 bases). CDR3 size: 15 residues. The germline V gene has CDR1 SGHTA and CDR2 FQGNSA. Trimming took 4 bases from V and 0 from J, leaving 10 bases between them. The CDR3 sequence: CASSSQGTSGNTIYF. CDR3 sequence (DNA): TGTGCCAGCAGCTCTCAGGGTACCTCTGGAAACACCATATATTTT.